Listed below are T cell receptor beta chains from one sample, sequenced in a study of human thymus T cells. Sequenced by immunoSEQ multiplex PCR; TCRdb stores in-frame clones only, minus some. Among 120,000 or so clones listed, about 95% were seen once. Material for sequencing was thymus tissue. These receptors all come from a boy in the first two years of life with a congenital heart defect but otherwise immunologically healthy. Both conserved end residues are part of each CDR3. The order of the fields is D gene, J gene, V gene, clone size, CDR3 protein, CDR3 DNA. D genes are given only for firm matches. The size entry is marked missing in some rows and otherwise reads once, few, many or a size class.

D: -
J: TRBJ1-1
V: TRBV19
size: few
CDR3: CAAGRDPPRNTEAFF
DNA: TGTGCCGCAGGCAGGGACCCCCCCAGGAACACTGAAGCTTTCTTT

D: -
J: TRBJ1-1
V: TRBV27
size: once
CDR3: CASSQILQGKGTEAFF
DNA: TGTGCCAGCAGCCAAATCTTACAGGGAAAGGGGACTGAAGCTTTCTTT

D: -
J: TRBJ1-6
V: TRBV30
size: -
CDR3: CAWSGRGNSPLHF
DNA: TGTGCCTGGAGTGGAAGAGGGAATTCACCCCTCCACTTT

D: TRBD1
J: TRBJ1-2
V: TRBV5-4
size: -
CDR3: CASSLSRDRNYGYTF
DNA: TGTGCCAGCAGCTTGTCCCGGGACAGAAACTATGGCTACACCTTC

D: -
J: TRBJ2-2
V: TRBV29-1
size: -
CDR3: CSASGPSRNTGELFF
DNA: TGCAGCGCCTCAGGGCCCTCAAGGAACACCGGGGAGCTGTTTTTT

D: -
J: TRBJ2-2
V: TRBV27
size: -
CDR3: CATAGPGELFF
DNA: TGTGCCACAGCTGGGCCCGGGGAGCTGTTTTTT

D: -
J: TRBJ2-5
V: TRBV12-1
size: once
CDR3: CASSFQGPGGTQYF
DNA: TGTGCCAGCAGCTTTCAAGGACCGGGGGGGACCCAGTACTTC

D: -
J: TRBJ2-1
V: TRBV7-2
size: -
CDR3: CASSLARNEQFF
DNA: TGTGCCAGCAGCTTAGCTCGGAATGAGCAGTTCTTC

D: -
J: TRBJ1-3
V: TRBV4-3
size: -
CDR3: CASSQGAPGYFGNTIYF
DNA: TGCGCCAGCAGCCAAGGTGCACCAGGGTATTTCGGAAACACCATATATTTT

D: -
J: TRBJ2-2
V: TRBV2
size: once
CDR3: CASSEWTNTGELFF
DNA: TGTGCCAGCAGTGAGTGGACGAACACCGGGGAGCTGTTTTTT

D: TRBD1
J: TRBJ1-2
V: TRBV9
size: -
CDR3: CASSSEQGRRGYTF
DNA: TGTGCCAGCAGCTCCGAACAGGGGAGGAGGGGCTACACCTTC

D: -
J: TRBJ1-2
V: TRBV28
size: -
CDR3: CASSLDNYGYTF
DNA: TGTGCCAGCAGTTTGGACAACTATGGCTACACCTTC

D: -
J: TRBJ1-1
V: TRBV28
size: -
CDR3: CASSFAVQGPGAEAFF
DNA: TGTGCCAGCAGTTTCGCGGTTCAGGGTCCCGGGGCTGAAGCTTTCTTT

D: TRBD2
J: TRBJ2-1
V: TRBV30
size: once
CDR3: CAWSAIAGVGNEQFF
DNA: TGTGCCTGGAGCGCAATAGCGGGGGTTGGGAATGAGCAGTTCTTC

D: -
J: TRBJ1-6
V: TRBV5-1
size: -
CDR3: CASSSLNSPLHF
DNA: TGCGCCAGCAGCTCTTTAAATTCACCCCTCCACTTT

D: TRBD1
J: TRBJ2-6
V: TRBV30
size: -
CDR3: CAWSSGGNLSGANVLTF
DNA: TGTGCCTGGAGTTCAGGGGGCAACCTCTCTGGGGCCAACGTCCTGACTTTC